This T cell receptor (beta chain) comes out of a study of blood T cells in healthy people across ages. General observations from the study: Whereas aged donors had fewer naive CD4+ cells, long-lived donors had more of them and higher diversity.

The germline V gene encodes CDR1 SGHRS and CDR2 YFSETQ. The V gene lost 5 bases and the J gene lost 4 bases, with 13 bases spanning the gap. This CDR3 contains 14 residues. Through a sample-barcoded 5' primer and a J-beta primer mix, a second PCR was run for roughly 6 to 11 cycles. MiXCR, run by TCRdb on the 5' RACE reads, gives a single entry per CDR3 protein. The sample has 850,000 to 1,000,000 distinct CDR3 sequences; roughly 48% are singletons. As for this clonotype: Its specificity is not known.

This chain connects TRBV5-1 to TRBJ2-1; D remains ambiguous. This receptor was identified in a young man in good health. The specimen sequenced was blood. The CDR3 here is CASSGHLGYNEQFF. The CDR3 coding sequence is TGCGCCAGCAGTGGGCACTTGGGGTACAATGAGCAGTTCTTC.